This T cell receptor beta chain stems from a study of blood T cell repertoires in COVID-19. Study information: The United States, Italy and Spain were the sources of the acute and convalescent COVID-19 samples.

Sequenced by immunoSEQ multiplex PCR; TCRdb stores in-frame clones only, minus some. This repertoire shows about 180,000 clones, about 84% found once; its top ten account for 7.5% to 10%. The participants were between about 18 and 95 years old and came from about two dozen US areas. Cohort 3 donors counted as recovered after two negative PCRs, clearance, or resolved symptoms. V trimming: 5 bases; J trimming: 5 bases; junction bases outside the gene matches: 10. From germline, CDR1 is LNHNV and CDR2 YYDKDF (reference sequence). The CDR3 runs to 16 residues. This chain links TRBV15 with TRBJ2-3; TRBD2 matches at 10 bases. This TCR derives from a woman in her 30s who had recovered from COVID-19. Sequencing input: PBMCs or T cells enriched from blood (not recorded which). This CDR3 reads CATSEFLAGAVDTQYF. The DNA for the CDR3 is TGTGCCACCAGCGAGTTTCTAGCGGGAGCGGTAGATACGCAGTATTTT.